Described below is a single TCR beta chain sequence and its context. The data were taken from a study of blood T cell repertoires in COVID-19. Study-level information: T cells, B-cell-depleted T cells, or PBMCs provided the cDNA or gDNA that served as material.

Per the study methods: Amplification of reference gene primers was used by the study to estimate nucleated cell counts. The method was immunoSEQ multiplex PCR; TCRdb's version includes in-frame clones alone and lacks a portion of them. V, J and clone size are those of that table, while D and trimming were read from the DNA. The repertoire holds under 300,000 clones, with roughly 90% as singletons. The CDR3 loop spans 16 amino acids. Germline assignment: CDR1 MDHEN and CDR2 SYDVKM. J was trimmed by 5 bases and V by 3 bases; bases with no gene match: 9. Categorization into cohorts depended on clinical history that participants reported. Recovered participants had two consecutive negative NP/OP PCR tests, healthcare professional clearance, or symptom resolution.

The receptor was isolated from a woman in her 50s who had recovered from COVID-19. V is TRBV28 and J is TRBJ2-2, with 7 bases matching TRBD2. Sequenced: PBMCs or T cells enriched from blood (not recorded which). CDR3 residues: CASSFLGLGFTGELFF. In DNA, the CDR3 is TGTGCCAGCAGTTTTCTTGGACTAGGGTTTACCGGGGAGCTGTTTTTT.